This T cell receptor beta chain was observed in a study of blood T cell repertoires in COVID-19. For the study at large: COVID-19 samples from acute and convalescent phases originated in the United States, Italy and Spain.

CDR1 and CDR2 (germline): SGHNT, YYREEE (reference sequence). V was pared by 0 bases and J by 5 bases, with 7 bases of the junction left unmatched. The CDR3 sequence is 16 residues long. The authors' processing: Amplification of reference gene primers provided the estimated nucleated cell counts. Profiling relied on immunoSEQ multiplex PCR, and the TCRdb table lists in-frame clones only, not all of them. For V, J and clone size, that table is used; D and trimming come from the DNA. This table has 350,000 to 550,000 clones, roughly 90% appearing once. The chain has TRBV5-4 and TRBJ1-4, with 7 bases lining up with TRBD1. This sequence originates from a woman younger than 45 with acute or convalescent COVID-19. The specimen was peripheral blood. CDR3 DNA: TGTGCCAGCAGCTTGGGGCAGGGGGTCATCAATGAAAAACTGTTTTTT. It encodes CASSLGQGVINEKLFF. The variable domain in full, with the rest retrieved from reference TRBV5-4 and TRBJ1-4, is ETGVTQSPTHLIKTRGQQVTLRCSSQSGHNTVSWYQQALGQGPQFIFQYYREEENGRGNFPPRFSGLQFPNYSSELNVNALELDDSALYLCASSLGQGVINEKLFFGSGTQLSVL.